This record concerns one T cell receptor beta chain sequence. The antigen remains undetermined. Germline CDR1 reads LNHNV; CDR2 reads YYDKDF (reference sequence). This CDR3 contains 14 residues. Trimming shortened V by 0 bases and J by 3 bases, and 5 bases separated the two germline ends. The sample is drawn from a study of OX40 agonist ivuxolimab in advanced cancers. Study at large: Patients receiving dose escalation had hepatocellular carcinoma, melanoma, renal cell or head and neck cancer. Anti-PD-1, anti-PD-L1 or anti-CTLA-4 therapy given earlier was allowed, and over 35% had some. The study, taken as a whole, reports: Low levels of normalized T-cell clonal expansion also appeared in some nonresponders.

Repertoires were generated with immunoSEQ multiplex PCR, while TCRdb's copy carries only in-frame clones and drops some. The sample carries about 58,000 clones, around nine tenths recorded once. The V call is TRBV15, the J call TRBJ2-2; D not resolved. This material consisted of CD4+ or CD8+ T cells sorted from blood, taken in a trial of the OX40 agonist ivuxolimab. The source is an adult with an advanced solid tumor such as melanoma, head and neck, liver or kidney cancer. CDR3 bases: TGTGCCACCAGCAGAGATCCGCACACCGGGGAGCTGTTTTTT. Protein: CATSRDPHTGELFF.